This T cell receptor beta chain was sequenced for a study of CD8 T cells in ankylosing spondylitis. Whole-study findings and limits: The authors reported significant enrichment of disease-linked clones in matched ankylosing spondylitis synovial fluid.

The table lists this clonotype with many counts. The antigen is not known. TCRdb reprocessed the 5' RACE reads with MiXCR, giving one entry per CDR3 protein. The sample lists around 25,000 distinct CDR3 sequences, just over 2.5% occurring once. Trimming removed 0 bases from V and 0 bases from J; junction bases left unmatched: 7. Germline V gene lookup returns CDR1 SGDLS and CDR2 YYNGEE. The CDR3 covers 17 residues. V usage is TRBV9 and J usage is TRBJ2-3; 7 nucleotides line up with TRBD1. The sequenced material came from blood, either unsorted or a sorted T cell fraction (not recorded which). This clonotype was sampled from a female donor with ankylosing spondylitis or in good health (not recorded which). The CDR3 sequence: CASSVAWGQTSTDTQYF. The CDR3 nucleotides read TGTGCCAGCAGCGTAGCGTGGGGACAGACTAGCACAGATACGCAGTATTTT.